What follows are 21 T cell receptor beta chains derived from one specimen sequenced in a study of Tregs in tolerant kidney transplant recipients. Some clones are missing from TCRdb's copy, which holds only in-frame ones; the method was immunoSEQ multiplex PCR. Of around 16,000 clones in the sample, around 90% were seen once. The sample was CD8+ T cells from blood. The receptor set was obtained from a human donor in good health.

The V call is TRBV7-9, the J call TRBJ2-3, with no clear D. Germline V gene sequence: CDR1 SEHNR, CDR2 FQNEAQ (reference sequence). CDR3 length equals 16 residues. Deletions cut 4 bases from V and 0 bases from J, with 14 bases between. The CDR3 nucleotides read TGTGCCAGCAGCTCCTTCCCAACTATTAGCACAGATACGCAGTATTTT. Its protein product is CASSSFPTISTDTQYF.

The chain employs TRBV13 and TRBJ1-2; D is undetermined. CDR1 PRHDT and CDR2 FYEKMQ come from the germline V gene (reference sequence). The V end was cut by 3 bases, the J end by 4 bases, with 15 bases between. There are 15 residues in the CDR3. The CDR3 loop is CASSFLAQTIYGYTF. For the CDR3, the DNA is TGTGCCAGCAGCTTTCTAGCTCAGACCATCTATGGCTACACCTTC. Full variable domain (missing parts from reference TRBV13 and TRBJ1-2): AAGVIQSPRHLIKEKRETATLKCYPIPRHDTVYWYQQGPGQDPQFLISFYEKMQSDKGSIPDRFSAQQFSDYHSELNMSSLELGDSALYFCASSFLAQTIYGYTFGSGTRLTVV.

The chain combines TRBV30 with TRBJ1-1; D unresolved. V was shortened by 3 bases and J by 5 bases, with 10 bases between the two germline ends. The length of the CDR3 is 12 residues. The germline gives CDR1 GTSNPN, CDR2 SVGIG (reference sequence). The CDR3 region has the DNA TGTGCCTGGAGCCCGATTGGAACTGAAGCTTTCTTT. Its translation: CAWSPIGTEAFF.

This sequence joins TRBV6-6 and TRBJ2-7, with D perhaps matching TRBD2 (6 bases). Per the germline V gene, CDR1 is MNHNY and CDR2 is SVGAGI (reference sequence). The germline V and J ends were trimmed by 0 bases and 7 bases, with 19 bases remaining between them. The CDR3 is made up of 16 amino acids. The CDR3 sequence is CASSYSVTRGSVEQYF. The DNA of the CDR3 is TGTGCCAGCAGTTACTCCGTGACTAGAGGGTCGGTAGAGCAGTACTTC.

This chain links TRBV4-3 with TRBJ2-1; 8 nucleotides agree with TRBD1. Per germline, CDR1 LGHNA and CDR2 YSLEER. V gave up 2 bases and J gave up 4 bases; unmatched junction bases: 4. This CDR3 region has 15 residues. The chain's CDR3 is CASSQTGGMYNEQFF. CDR3 coding DNA: TGCGCCAGCAGCCAAACAGGGGGGATGTACAATGAGCAGTTCTTC.

The chain recombines TRBV14 with TRBJ1-4, with TRBD1 identical over 7 bases. The V gene's germline CDR1 is SGHDN and CDR2 FVKESK. V lost 4 bases and J lost 12; bases outside the gene matches: 14. The CDR3 has 15 residues. The CDR3 region is CASSPRQGRMVELFF. The CDR3 DNA is TGTGCCAGCAGCCCCCGACAGGGTAGAATGGTAGAACTGTTTTTT.

J is TRBJ2-1 and V is TRBV19, with 7 bases that match TRBD1. CDR3 length: 15 amino acids. Germline V gene data show CDR1 as LNHDA and CDR2 as SQIVND (reference sequence). V gave up 4 bases and J gave up 2 bases; unmatched junction bases: 5. The CDR3 spells CASSKGATTYNEQFF. The CDR3 DNA reads as TGTGCCAGTAGTAAGGGGGCTACCACCTACAATGAGCAGTTCTTC.

J is TRBJ1-2 and V is TRBV27, with unresolved D. In germline, CDR1 is MNHEY, CDR2 SMNVEV (reference sequence). The V end lost 5 bases, the J end lost 7 bases, and 11 bases lay between the germline ends. The CDR3 spans 12 residues. The CDR3 sequence is CASSLQSGGYTF. In DNA, the CDR3 is TGTGCCAGCAGTCTGCAATCGGGTGGCTACACCTTC.

J is TRBJ1-2 and V is TRBV28, with unresolved D. The V and J ends lost 2 bases and 2 bases respectively, with 6 bases between them. The CDR3 runs to 13 residues. The germline gives CDR1 MDHEN, CDR2 SYDVKM. The CDR3 is CASSLSPNYGYTF. The CDR3 DNA sequence: TGTGCCAGCAGTTTAAGCCCAAACTATGGCTACACCTTC.

This chain uses TRBV4-1 with TRBJ2-7; 13 bases match TRBD2. The germline gives CDR1 MGHRA, CDR2 YSYEKL. Losses at the gene ends were 2 bases for V and 4 bases for J; bases not matched to a gene: 8. The CDR3 consists of 17 residues. The CDR3 reads CASSQFTTSGGAYEQYF. The CDR3 nucleotides are TGCGCCAGCAGCCAATTCACCACTAGCGGGGGGGCTTACGAGCAGTACTTC.

This chain connects TRBV28 to TRBJ2-7; tentative D call: TRBD2 (5 bases). Trimming cost V 6 bases and J 5 bases, with 23 bases left between them. Germline CDR1 reads MDHEN; CDR2 reads SYDVKM. CDR3 length: 16 residues. This chain's CDR3 is CASSEESGNSPNEQYF. The CDR3 DNA sequence: TGTGCCAGCAGCGAAGAAAGCGGAAACTCTCCTAACGAGCAGTACTTC. Full variable domain (remainder filled in from reference TRBV28 and TRBJ2-7): DVKVTQSSRYLVKRTGEKVFLECVQDMDHENMFWYRQDPGLGLRLIYFSYDVKMKEKGDIPEGYSVSREKKERFSLILESASTNQTSMYLCASSEESGNSPNEQYFGPGTRLTVT.

This chain connects TRBV7-6 to TRBJ2-1; maybe TRBD2 (5 bases). The germline CDR1 and CDR2 sequences are SGHVS and FNYEAQ. There are 13 residues in the CDR3. Trimming took 5 bases from V and 0 from J, leaving 5 bases between them. The CDR3 bases are TGTGCCAGCAGCGGGAGCTCCTACAATGAGCAGTTCTTC. Translated, it gives CASSGSSYNEQFF. Based on the CDR3 plus reference TRBV7-6 and TRBJ2-1, the full variable domain is GAGVSQSPRYKVTKRGQDVALRCDPISGHVSLYWYRQALGQGPEFLTYFNYEAQQDKSGLPNDRFSAERPEGSISTLTIQRTEQRDSAMYRCASSGSSYNEQFFGPGTRLTVL.

This chain links TRBV19 with TRBJ1-2; D is unresolved. CDR3 length: 10 amino acids. Germline V CDR1 and CDR2: LNHDA, SQIVND (reference sequence). V was pared by 6 bases and J by 7 bases, with 6 bases between. CDR3 residues: CASRAGGYTF. CDR3 nucleotide sequence: TGTGCCAGTAGAGCCGGTGGCTACACCTTC.

The chain carries TRBV4-3 and TRBJ1-1; D gene unclear. This CDR3 is 16 amino acids long. Trimming shortened V by 0 bases and J by 3 bases, and 14 bases separated the two germline ends. Germline CDR1 is LGHNA and CDR2 is YSLEER. The CDR3 sequence: CASSQDRRLKDTEAFF. For the CDR3, the DNA is TGCGCCAGCAGCCAAGACCGACGCCTCAAGGACACTGAAGCTTTCTTT.

Comments on this clone: A junction end diverges from the germline sequence, so it may reflect a read error. The chain carries TRBV27 and TRBJ2-7; 8 bases are a match to TRBD1. The CDR3 runs 13 residues. Germline loops: CDR1 MNHEY, CDR2 SMNVEV (reference sequence). Written as DNA, the CDR3 is TGTGCCAGCAGTTTATCTCAGGGGGCCGCCCCACACTTC. Translation: CASSLSQGAAPHF.

This sequence joins TRBV25-1 and TRBJ2-1; perhaps D is TRBD1 or TRBD2 (5 bases each). The germline V and J ends were trimmed by 7 bases and 6 bases, with 16 bases remaining between them. The CDR3 runs 14 residues. The germline V gene has CDR1 MGHDK and CDR2 SYGVNS. The CDR3 loop is CASNLGAGVNEQFF. In DNA form, the CDR3 reads TGTGCCAGCAACCTAGGGGCGGGTGTCAATGAGCAGTTCTTC.

This clone was seen more than once but under ten times. The rearrangement uses TRBV19 and TRBJ1-1; D remains unclear. V lost 5 bases and J lost 7, with 17 bases in between. The CDR3 runs 14 residues. Germline V gene lookup returns CDR1 LNHDA and CDR2 SQIVND (reference sequence). The CDR3 loop is CASSSQIEGIEAFF. For the CDR3, the DNA is TGTGCCAGTAGTTCGCAGATTGAAGGGATTGAAGCTTTCTTT.

The V and J genes are TRBV12-5 and TRBJ1-5; possibly TRBD1 for D (5 bases). V was cut by 5 bases and J by 1 base, with 15 bases left in between. The CDR3 is 16 residues long. In germline, CDR1 is LGHNT, CDR2 FRNRAP. This CDR3 is CASGPSGGESNQPQHF. In DNA, the CDR3 is TGTGCTAGTGGTCCTTCGGGGGGGGAGAGCAATCAGCCCCAGCATTTT.

The V gene is TRBV7-9, the J gene TRBJ2-2; D not resolved. Trimming took off 2 bases at V and 5 bases at J, with 6 bases between the two ends. CDR3 length equals 13 residues. Germline loops: CDR1 SEHNR, CDR2 FQNEAQ (reference sequence). Here the CDR3 reads CASSLSVTGELFF. CDR3 nucleotides: TGTGCCAGCAGCTTATCTGTTACCGGGGAGCTGTTTTTT.

The J gene is TRBJ1-5, the V gene TRBV9; possible D gene TRBD1, 5 bases. The CDR3 totals 15 residues. Trimming left V 4 bases short and J 4 bases short, with 15 bases between. The germline CDR1 and CDR2 sequences are SGDLS and YYNGEE. CDR3 bases: TGTGCCAGCAGCTCTAGTGGGACCTATAATCAGCCCCAGCATTTT. This encodes CASSSSGTYNQPQHF.

The chain uses TRBV11-2 and TRBJ2-7; 7 bases line up with TRBD1. This CDR3 contains 13 residues. The V gene's germline CDR1 is SGHAT and CDR2 FQNNGV. V shed 3 bases, J shed 6 bases, and the junction held 5 bases outside the gene matches. CDR3 nucleotides: TGTGCCAGCAGCTTGACAGGGATCGGCGAGCAGTACTTC. Its protein is CASSLTGIGEQYF.